These 16 T cell receptor beta chains were all obtained from the same sample, sequenced in a study of blood T cell repertoires in COVID-19. Profiled with immunoSEQ multiplex PCR; TCRdb holds only in-frame clones, not every one. The sample includes around 59,000 clones, around 80% seen only once; the top ten take 10% to 15%. The sample comprised peripheral blood. These receptors were obtained from an elderly man with acute or convalescent COVID-19.

This clone counts as large. The chain links TRBV28 to TRBJ2-2; D is possibly TRBD1 (5 bases). In germline, CDR1 is MDHEN, CDR2 SYDVKM. V was clipped by 6 bases and J by 5 bases, with 16 bases between them. The CDR3 consists of 15 residues. CDR3 protein: CASSRSPGNTGELFF. The DNA for the CDR3 is TGTGCCAGCAGCCGTTCGCCAGGGAATACCGGGGAGCTGTTTTTT.

The rearrangement links TRBV2 to TRBJ1-1; TRBD1 agrees at 8 bases. Unmatched junction bases numbered 5, after V lost 7 bases and J lost 7 bases. Germline V gene lookup returns CDR1 SNHLY and CDR2 FYNNEI. The length of the CDR3 is 12 residues. CDR3 protein: CASTGTGREAFF. The CDR3 region has the DNA TGTGCCAGCACAGGGACAGGACGTGAAGCTTTCTTT.

The chain recombines TRBV3-1 (or the pseudogene TRBV3-2) with TRBJ2-5; 8 positions agree with TRBD1. This CDR3 comprises 12 residues. V trimming: 5 bases; J trimming: 10 bases; junction bases outside the gene matches: 6. Germline values: CDR1 LGHDT, CDR2 YNNKEL (reference sequence). The CDR3 is CASSNRGAVQYF. The DNA of the CDR3 is TGTGCCAGCAGCAACAGGGGGGCGGTCCAGTACTTC.

The sample holds a few counts of this clone. The chain is built from TRBV6-1 and TRBJ2-7; the match to TRBD1 covers 7 bases. The germline V gene encodes CDR1 MNHNS and CDR2 SASEGT. This CDR3 comprises 16 residues. The V and J ends lost 2 bases and 5 bases, in that order; junction bases with no gene match: 12. CDR3 coding DNA: TGTGCCAGCAGTGAACTCCTAGGGGGCGGAGGACACGAGCAGTACTTC. Translation gives CASSELLGGGGHEQYF.

CDR3 nucleotides: TGTGCCTGGAGTCTGTCAGGTCATGGCTACACCTTC. Translation: CAWSLSGHGYTF. The rearrangement links TRBV30 to TRBJ1-2; D not resolved. CDR1 is GTSNPN, CDR2 SVGIG, per germline (reference sequence). V gave up 2 bases and J gave up 6 bases, with 10 bases separating them. The CDR3 spans 12 residues.

The rearrangement joins TRBV7-9 to TRBJ1-2, with D unclear. Germline CDR1 is SEHNR and CDR2 is FQNEAQ (reference sequence). The CDR3 has 10 amino acids. Between the trimmed V and J ends, which lost 1 base and 14 bases, there was a span of 8 bases. CDR3 coding DNA: TGTGCCAGCAGCTTAGTTCCCGGTACCTTC. Protein product: CASSLVPGTF.

This chain links TRBV15 with TRBJ2-5; D gene ambiguous. CDR3 length equals 12 residues. V was cut by 3 bases and J by 2 bases, with 4 bases left in between. The germline CDR1 and CDR2 sequences are LNHNV and YYDKDF (reference sequence). CDR3 coding DNA: TGTGCCACCAGCAGTGCGCAAGAGACCCAGTACTTC. Translation: CATSSAQETQYF.

This sequence joins TRBV24-1 and TRBJ2-3; 10 bases line up with TRBD2. The CDR3 covers 14 residues. V trimming: 12 bases; J trimming: 5 bases; junction bases outside the gene matches: 10. Germline V gene lookup returns CDR1 KGHDR and CDR2 SFDVKD. The CDR3 loop reads CASSLAGRGDTQYF. In DNA, the CDR3 is TGTGCCTCCTCACTAGCGGGACGGGGAGATACGCAGTATTTT.

This chain links TRBV5-6 with TRBJ1-3, with 7 nucleotides matching TRBD1. The CDR3 covers 15 residues. CDR1 SGHDT and CDR2 YYEEEE come from the germline V gene. V lost 0 bases, J lost 3 bases, and 3 bases stayed unmatched. The CDR3 DNA reads as TGTGCCAGCAGCTTGGGACAGGGCTTTGGAAACACCATATATTTT. It translates to CASSLGQGFGNTIYF. The full variable domain, with the rest looked up from reference TRBV5-6 and TRBJ1-3, is DAGVTQSPTHLIKTRGQQVTLRCSPKSGHDTVSWYQQALGQGPQFIFQYYEEEERQRGNFPDRFSGHQFPNYSSELNVNALLLGDSALYLCASSLGQGFGNTIYFGEGSWLTVV.

The genes are TRBV19 and TRBJ2-5; 9 positions agree with TRBD1. V shed 1 base, J shed 4 bases, and the junction held 4 bases outside the gene matches. CDR1 is LNHDA, CDR2 SQIVND, per germline (reference sequence). The CDR3 covers 15 residues. CDR3 nucleotide sequence: TGTGCCAGTAGTATAGTACAGGGGGCTCGAGAGACCCAGTACTTC. Translated: CASSIVQGARETQYF.

The J gene is TRBJ2-1, the V gene TRBV3-1 (or the pseudogene TRBV3-2); 11 positions match TRBD2. The CDR3 is 16 amino acids. Germline CDR1 reads LGHDT; CDR2 reads YNNKEL (reference sequence). V dropped 3 bases and J dropped 7; count of bases not matched to a gene: 8. CDR3 sequence: CASSHSSSGGINEQFF. The CDR3 coding sequence is TGTGCCAGCAGCCATAGCTCTAGCGGGGGGATAAATGAGCAGTTCTTC.

The chain is built from TRBV7-9 and TRBJ1-2; no clear D. V lost 0 bases, J lost 0 bases, and 8 bases lay in between. Germline V gene lookup returns CDR1 SEHNR and CDR2 FQNEAQ (reference sequence). The CDR3 consists of 15 residues. CDR3: CASSLALTSNYGYTF. Here the CDR3 DNA reads TGTGCCAGCAGCTTAGCGCTCACATCTAACTATGGCTACACCTTC.

In its sample, this clone was seen many times. The chain is built from TRBV2 and TRBJ2-7, with 8 nucleotides matching TRBD1. Germline values: CDR1 SNHLY, CDR2 FYNNEI. This CDR3 spans 14 amino acids. With 7 bases clipped from V and 6 bases from J, the junction kept 11 bases outside the gene matches. Here the CDR3 DNA reads TGTGCCAGCAAGGAGGACAGGGCATATGGCGAGCAGTACTTC. Protein product: CASKEDRAYGEQYF. The full variable domain, its missing parts supplied by reference TRBV2 and TRBJ2-7, is EPEVTQTPSHQVTQMGQEVILRCVPISNHLYFYWYRQILGQKVEFLVSFYNNEISEKSEIFDDQFSVERPDGSNFTLKIRSTKLEDSAMYFCASKEDRAYGEQYFGPGTRLTVT.

The J gene is TRBJ1-2, the V gene TRBV5-3; D is unresolved. TRBV5-3 is filed as an ORF, its function uncertain. The CDR3 is made up of 15 amino acids. The germline V and J ends were trimmed by 3 bases and 8 bases, with 20 bases remaining between them. The CDR3 sequence: CARSSPGPRFEGYTF. CDR3 in DNA: TGTGCCAGAAGCTCTCCGGGTCCCCGGTTCGAGGGCTACACCTTC.

This rearrangement joins TRBV20-1 to TRBJ1-3; D possibly corresponds to TRBD1 (5 bases). This CDR3 spans 16 amino acids. V lost 3 bases to trimming and J lost 2 bases, with 17 bases between them. Germline V gene sequence: CDR1 DFQATT, CDR2 SNEGSKA (reference sequence). In DNA, the CDR3 is TGCAGTGCTAGTTTCCCGTCGACAGCCCCTGGAAACACCATATATTTT. Translating it yields CSASFPSTAPGNTIYF.

This clone was found many times. Other DNA sequences within the sample encode an identical CDR3. In nucleotides, the CDR3 is TGCGCCAGCAGCCTGGGACAACAGAACACTGAAGCTTTCTTT. Protein product: CASSLGQQNTEAFF. This chain uses TRBV5-1 with TRBJ1-1; tentative D call: TRBD1 (6 bases). V lost 4 bases, J lost 1 base, and 11 bases lay in between. The germline V gene has CDR1 SGHRS and CDR2 YFSETQ. The CDR3 covers 14 residues.